The 23 T cell receptor beta chains presented below share a single source sample, sequenced in a study of blood T cell repertoires in COVID-19. Profiled with immunoSEQ multiplex PCR; TCRdb holds only in-frame clones, not every one. The sample shows 95,000 to 150,000 clones, roughly 87% of them seen only once. The sample taken for sequencing was peripheral blood. The receptor source for this set is an older man with active or convalescent COVID-19.

The chain combines TRBV28 with TRBJ1-4; D possibly corresponds to TRBD1 (5 bases). Per germline, CDR1 MDHEN and CDR2 SYDVKM. With 6 bases removed from V and 4 bases from J, the gap between germline ends came to 6 bases. The CDR3 has 12 amino acids. The CDR3 DNA sequence: TGTGCCAGCAGGGGGGGTAATGAAAAACTGTTTTTT. Translating it yields CASRGGNEKLFF.

The chain recombines TRBV24-1 with TRBJ2-7, with a possible D match to TRBD2 (6 bases). Trimming shortened V by 5 bases and J by 0 bases, and 16 bases separated the two germline ends. The CDR3 sequence is 16 residues long. Germline CDR1 and CDR2: KGHDR and SFDVKD. CDR3 nucleotide sequence: TGTGCCACCAGTGTCTCCCGGGGGTCGAACTCCTACGAGCAGTACTTC. This gives the protein CATSVSRGSNSYEQYF.

The chain has TRBV7-2 and TRBJ2-7; the D gene is possibly TRBD2 (7 bases). This CDR3 has 16 amino acids. The V gene's germline CDR1 is SGHTA and CDR2 FQGNSA. V was trimmed by 5 bases and J by 2 bases, leaving 19 bases between them. CDR3 amino acids: CASSTPPSGGPYEQYF. The DNA of the CDR3 is TGTGCCAGCAGCACGCCACCTTCCGGGGGGCCCTACGAGCAGTACTTC.

The V call is TRBV7-2, the J call TRBJ1-5, with D tentatively TRBD1 (6 bases). From germline, CDR1 is SGHTA and CDR2 FQGNSA. V was shortened by 2 bases and J by 5 bases, with 13 bases between the two germline ends. The CDR3 is 15 amino acids. The CDR3 loop is CASSLSTGSDQPQHF. The CDR3, as DNA: TGTGCCAGCAGCTTAAGCACAGGGTCGGATCAGCCCCAGCATTTT.

This chain uses TRBV19 with TRBJ2-3; D is possibly TRBD1 (5 bases). In germline, CDR1 is LNHDA, CDR2 SQIVND (reference sequence). The V end was cut by 4 bases, the J end by 2 bases, with 19 bases between. The CDR3 has 17 amino acids. CDR3 region: CASSNPSNRRLTDTQYF. CDR3 bases: TGTGCCAGTAGTAACCCCTCTAACAGGAGACTCACAGATACGCAGTATTTT.

This chain joins TRBV7-8 and TRBJ1-1; 9 bases map to TRBD1. Germline V gene sequence: CDR1 SGHVS, CDR2 FQNEAQ. This CDR3 is built from 15 residues. V lost 5 bases to trimming and J lost 2 bases; unmatched junction nucleotides: 6. The CDR3 region is CASSPRTGVNTEAFF. CDR3 coding DNA: TGTGCCAGCAGCCCGCGGACAGGGGTAAACACTGAAGCTTTCTTT.

This clone was counted only a few times. The rearrangement links TRBV6-6 to TRBJ2-4; D might be TRBD2 (5 bases). The length of the CDR3 is 16 residues. Trimming left V 0 bases short and J 9 bases short, with 18 bases between. Germline V gene lookup returns CDR1 MNHNY and CDR2 SVGAGI (reference sequence). As DNA, the CDR3 is TGTGCCAGCAGTTACTCGCAAGCGGACCTGACTGGCATTCAGTACTTC. The encoded protein is CASSYSQADLTGIQYF.

The table lists this clone with a few counts. This chain links TRBV5-1 with TRBJ1-3; perhaps TRBD1 as D (5 bases). Trimming took off 0 bases at V and 2 bases at J, with 9 bases between the two ends. Germline CDR1 is SGHRS and CDR2 is YFSETQ. The CDR3 is 15 amino acids. CDR3: CASSLGGHTGNTIYF. The DNA for the CDR3 is TGCGCCAGCAGCTTGGGTGGACATACTGGAAACACCATATATTTT.

This CDR3 is CASSLSTGRANTGELFF. The CDR3 nucleotides read TGTGCCAGCAGCCTTTCGACAGGTAGAGCGAACACCGGGGAGCTGTTTTTT. This chain links TRBV7-9 with TRBJ2-2, with a possible D match to TRBD1 (6 bases). Germline V gene lookup returns CDR1 SEHNR and CDR2 FQNEAQ (reference sequence). The V and J ends lost 5 bases and 0 bases respectively, with 16 bases between them. The CDR3 contains 17 residues.

V is TRBV11-2 and J is TRBJ2-2, with D maybe TRBD2 (6 bases). The V end was cut by 2 bases, the J end by 1 base, with 11 bases between. CDR3 length: 16 amino acids. Germline V gives CDR1 SGHAT, CDR2 FQNNGV. In DNA form, the CDR3 reads TGTGCCAGCAGCTTAATTTTCGGGGGGAACACCGGGGAGCTGTTTTTT. It yields the protein CASSLIFGGNTGELFF.

The chain carries TRBV6-5 and TRBJ1-4; D possibly corresponds to TRBD1 (5 bases). The V gene lost 6 bases and the J gene lost 5 bases, with 10 bases spanning the gap. The CDR3 is 13 amino acids. The germline CDR1 and CDR2 sequences are MNHEY and SVGAGI. The CDR3 DNA reads TGTGCCAGCAGGGCGACAGAGAATGAAAAACTGTTTTTT. Its translation is CASRATENEKLFF.

This clone was detected once. This chain connects TRBV7-7 to TRBJ2-5; 8 bases are shared with TRBD1. Per the germline V gene, CDR1 is SSHAT and CDR2 is FNYEAQ (reference sequence). V dropped 0 bases and J dropped 4; count of bases not matched to a gene: 4. CDR3 length: 15 amino acids. In DNA form, the CDR3 reads TGTGCCAGCAGCTTAGCTCAGGGGGCAACAGAGACCCAGTACTTC. Translated, it gives CASSLAQGATETQYF.

This chain connects TRBV7-9 to TRBJ1-1, with TRBD1 as a possible D gene (5 bases). Per germline, CDR1 SEHNR and CDR2 FQNEAQ (reference sequence). The CDR3 totals 14 residues. V was shortened by 3 bases and J by 1 base, with 9 bases between the two germline ends. CDR3 region: CASSLARENTEAFF. In DNA, the CDR3 is TGTGCCAGCAGCTTGGCCAGGGAGAACACTGAAGCTTTCTTT.

The gene calls are TRBV19 and TRBJ2-3; 8 nucleotides align to TRBD2. The germline CDR1 and CDR2 sequences are LNHDA and SQIVND (reference sequence). CDR3 length equals 15 residues. Trimming took 1 base from V and 6 from J; bases not matched to a gene: 6. CDR3 loop: CASSIGGLVMDTQYF. CDR3 bases: TGTGCCAGTAGTATAGGGGGACTAGTTATGGATACGCAGTATTTT.

V gene TRBV12-3 or TRBV12-4 combines with J gene TRBJ2-7, with TRBD1 identical over 7 bases. The CDR3 consists of 12 residues. V was clipped by 6 bases and J by 7 bases; unmatched bases: 6. The CDR3 DNA reads TGTGCCAGCAGCCAGACAGGGCTTGAGCAGTACTTC. It encodes CASSQTGLEQYF.

This clone was counted a single time. The rearrangement links TRBV5-5 to TRBJ2-7, with D perhaps matching TRBD2 (6 bases). Trimming removed 2 bases from V and 7 bases from J, with 13 bases in between. In germline, CDR1 is SGHKS, CDR2 YYEKEE (reference sequence). The CDR3 has 13 amino acids. The CDR3 DNA reads as TGTGCCAGCAGCTTCGGGGCGGGGCAGGAGCAGTACTTC. Amino acids: CASSFGAGQEQYF.

This chain uses TRBV5-6 with TRBJ1-2, with a possible D match to TRBD1 (6 bases). The CDR3 is 12 amino acids. V lost 2 bases, J lost 9 bases, and 11 bases lay in between. Germline assignment: CDR1 SGHDT and CDR2 YYEEEE. The CDR3 region is CASSFGGASYTF. The CDR3 DNA reads TGTGCCAGCAGCTTCGGGGGGGCAAGCTACACCTTC.

This clone was picked up one time. The V and J genes are TRBV7-8 and TRBJ1-1; a possible D gene is TRBD1 (5 bases). CDR3 length: 15 amino acids. Trimming took 6 bases from V and 3 from J, leaving 17 bases between them. Germline assignment: CDR1 SGHVS and CDR2 FQNEAQ. CDR3: CASRPRRASDTEAFF. As DNA, the CDR3 is TGTGCCAGCAGACCCCGCAGGGCATCGGACACTGAAGCTTTCTTT.

The chain uses TRBV28 and TRBJ1-4; weak D call: TRBD1 (5 bases). V was shortened by 4 bases and J by 6 bases, with 12 bases between the two germline ends. CDR3 length: 14 amino acids. Germline CDR1 and CDR2: MDHEN and SYDVKM. CDR3 in amino acids: CASSSRGGHEKLFF. In nucleotides, the CDR3 is TGTGCCAGCAGTTCTAGGGGCGGTCATGAAAAACTGTTTTTT.

The chain combines TRBV4-2 with TRBJ2-1; 9 nucleotides agree with TRBD2. There are 15 residues in the CDR3. The germline V gene has CDR1 LGHNA and CDR2 YNFKEQ. Unmatched junction bases numbered 3, after V lost 4 bases and J lost 2 bases. CDR3 region: CASSPAGGAYNEQFF. For the CDR3, the DNA is TGTGCCAGCAGCCCAGCGGGGGGAGCCTACAATGAGCAGTTCTTC.

The rearrangement links TRBV5-4 to TRBJ2-5; tentatively, D is TRBD2 (7 bases). The V and J ends lost 7 bases and 4 bases respectively, with 20 bases between them. Germline-derived CDR1 and CDR2 are SGHNT and YYREEE (reference sequence). This CDR3 is 15 amino acids long. CDR3 nucleotides: TGTGCCAGCGGGGGGGCGGGCGGCTCGGGAGAGACCCAGTACTTC. It codes for CASGGAGGSGETQYF.

CDR3 sequence: CASRRQGGGDYEQYF. For the CDR3, the DNA is TGTGCCAGCAGACGCCAGGGTGGGGGGGACTACGAGCAGTACTTC. The rearrangement uses TRBV28 and TRBJ2-7, with 7 bases that match TRBD2. The junction had 11 bases not matched to a gene; V was cut back by 6 bases and J by 3 bases. Germline values: CDR1 MDHEN, CDR2 SYDVKM. The length of the CDR3 is 15 residues.

This sequence joins TRBV11-1 and TRBJ2-3; D possibly corresponds to TRBD1 (6 bases). Trimming cost V 1 base and J 3 bases, with 11 bases left between them. This CDR3 has 15 residues. CDR1 is SGHAT and CDR2 is FQDESV in the germline V gene (reference sequence). This chain's CDR3 is CASSLGQVITDTQYF. The CDR3 DNA sequence: TGTGCCAGCAGCTTAGGACAGGTCATAACAGATACGCAGTATTTT.